This TCR beta chain was retrieved from a study of identifying expanded T cells in peripheral blood. Collection occurred without any documented infections or immune events in donors. Repertoires were generated with immunoSEQ multiplex PCR, while TCRdb's copy carries only in-frame clones and drops some. This table holds around 100,000 clones, about nine tenths found once. Germline CDR1 reads LNHNV; CDR2 reads YYDKDF (reference sequence). The V end was cut by 5 bases, the J end by 1 base, with 9 bases between. The CDR3 contains 15 residues. Regarding the study as a whole: Across healthy donors, higher total template counts meant significantly greater approximately 2-week count variance. Technical replicates showed approximately 1.2 changed clones; about two weeks about 16.4; four weeks 19.

Concerning this clone: Its target is not known.

The TCR originated in a person between 18 and 75 years old in good health. The source material was blood. This chain joins TRBV15 and TRBJ2-6; D might be TRBD2 (5 bases). CDR3 coding DNA: TGTGCCACCAGCTCCGGAGGTTCTGGGGCCAACGTCCTGACTTTC. Translating gives CATSSGGSGANVLTF.